The 9 T cell receptor beta chains below were found in one sample sequenced in a study of blood T cell repertoires in COVID-19. Generated by immunoSEQ multiplex PCR, the TCRdb table keeps only in-frame clones and is missing some. The sample shows approximately 110,000 clones, over 80% of them seen only once. What was sequenced was peripheral blood. The receptor source for this set is a human donor in a cohort sampled during active COVID-19.

This chain uses TRBV5-1 with TRBJ2-7, with 7 bases that match TRBD1. The junction had 7 bases not matched to a gene; V was cut back by 4 bases and J by 3 bases. This CDR3 comprises 14 residues. CDR1 is SGHRS and CDR2 is YFSETQ in the germline V gene. The CDR3 spells CASSKRQGYYEQYF. As DNA, the CDR3 is TGCGCCAGCAGCAAAAGACAGGGATACTACGAGCAGTACTTC.

The chain couples TRBV9 to TRBJ2-3; 9 nucleotides align to TRBD1. J gave up 8 bases and V 3 bases, and 16 bases lay outside the gene matches. CDR3 size: 17 residues. Germline-derived CDR1 and CDR2 are SGDLS and YYNGEE. The CDR3 DNA follows: TGTGCCAGCAGCGCAAGCCTTCCCGGGACAGGGCTGGGTACGCAGTATTTT. This sequence encodes CASSASLPGTGLGTQYF.

The chain combines TRBV2 with TRBJ1-1; D is unresolved. Trimming removed 6 bases from V and 1 base from J, with 6 bases in between. The CDR3 totals 12 residues. Germline CDR1 reads SNHLY; CDR2 reads FYNNEI. CDR3 nucleotide sequence: TGTGCCAGCAGGACATGGAACACTGAAGCTTTCTTT. Translation: CASRTWNTEAFF.

The chain carries TRBV9 and TRBJ1-4; no definite D call. The CDR3 is made up of 15 amino acids. Germline loops: CDR1 SGDLS, CDR2 YYNGEE. Deletions cut 2 bases from V and 0 bases from J, with 8 bases between. This chain's CDR3 is CASSVSGSTNEKLFF. The CDR3 nucleotides read TGTGCCAGCAGCGTCTCGGGATCAACTAATGAAAAACTGTTTTTT.

The rearrangement joins TRBV6-2 or TRBV6-3 to TRBJ2-7; TRBD2 aligns across 8 bases. The trim removed 6 bases at V and 1 base at J, leaving 11 bases unmatched. The CDR3 has 16 amino acids. Germline V gives CDR1 MNHEY, CDR2 SVGEGT. The CDR3 region is CASSHGGATRSYEQYF. CDR3 in DNA: TGTGCCAGCAGCCACGGGGGGGCGACCAGGTCCTACGAGCAGTACTTC.

The chain links TRBV9 to TRBJ2-5, with D perhaps matching TRBD2 (5 bases). Germline V gene data show CDR1 as SGDLS and CDR2 as YYNGEE. CDR3 length equals 15 residues. The V gene lost 1 base and the J gene lost 3 bases, with 13 bases spanning the gap. CDR3 DNA: TGTGCCAGCAGCGTAAAAGTTGGGCGGGAAGAGACCCAGTACTTC. This translates into CASSVKVGREETQYF.

J is TRBJ1-2 and V is TRBV29-1; 7 bases fit TRBD1. V was clipped by 7 bases and J by 6 bases; unmatched bases: 8. This CDR3 has 12 amino acids. The germline CDR1 and CDR2 sequences are SQVTM and ANQGSEA. CDR3 DNA sequence: TGCAGCGCCGGGCTGACAGGGCATGGCTACACCTTC. Amino acids: CSAGLTGHGYTF.

The chain recombines TRBV6-1 with TRBJ1-4; 11 bases map to TRBD1. Germline V lookup: CDR1 MNHNS, CDR2 SASEGT. CDR3 length equals 15 residues. J gave up 7 bases and V 3 bases, and 4 bases lay outside the gene matches. This chain's CDR3 is CASSEDRGHGEKLFF. In nucleotides, the CDR3 is TGTGCCAGCAGTGAGGACAGGGGGCATGGTGAAAAACTGTTTTTT.

This chain links TRBV25-1 with TRBJ2-5; TRBD1 matches 7 bases. Germline CDR1 MGHDK, CDR2 SYGVNS. CDR3 length: 15 amino acids. After removal of 6 bases from V and 4 bases from J, the junction contained 11 bases not matched to a gene. The DNA of the CDR3 is TGTGCCAGCAGCCAAACTCTCCCAGGGGGAGAGACCCAGTACTTC. Residues: CASSQTLPGGETQYF.